The TCR beta chain under discussion was sequenced for a study of T cell responses to AZD1222 COVID-19 vaccine. Findings and limits, study-wide: At baseline, just a handful of AZD1222 recipients tested seropositive.

In the case of this clone: Its specificity is unknown.

Trimming took off 0 bases at V and 7 bases at J, with 10 bases between the two ends. The CDR3 spans 13 residues. The germline CDR1 and CDR2 sequences are LGHNA and YNFKEQ. The data were produced by immunoSEQ multiplex PCR, yet TCRdb's version contains in-frame clones alone and is incomplete. The sample shows 100,000 to 110,000 clones, about 93% of them seen only once. This chain connects TRBV4-2 to TRBJ2-7; D may be TRBD2 (5 bases). The material was peripheral blood, obtained on day 0 of AZD1222 vaccination. The sequence was collected from an adult in good health. CDR3 nucleotides: TGTGCCAGCAGCCAAGAACTAGAACGAGAGCAGTACTTC. As protein: CASSQELEREQYF.